This is a list of T cell receptor beta chains from one sample in a study of a mutant IDH1 vaccine in newly diagnosed glioma. The method was immunoSEQ multiplex PCR; TCRdb's version includes in-frame clones alone and lacks a portion of them. The sample gives about 98,000 clones, 80% to 90% of which show up once; roughly 0.54% is in the top ten. The source was PBMCs, collected from a glioma patient treated with radiotherapy, temozolomide or both. These receptors originate from a woman aged 50 to 60 with glioma. CDR3s include the opening cysteine and the closing phenylalanine or tryptophan. Each record gives: J gene, V gene, D gene, clone size, CDR3 length, CDR3 protein, CDR3 DNA. A D gene is named only where the DNA matches it firmly. Some rows mark clone size as missing; the rest say once, few, many or name a class of expanded clone.

>TRBJ1-1|TRBV19|NA|NA|12
CASTGEGIEAFF
TGTGCCAGTACCGGAGAGGGGATTGAAGCTTTCTTT
>TRBJ2-3|TRBV6-1|TRBD2|NA|14
CASSYGGGVDTQYF
TGTGCCAGCAGTTATGGGGGAGGGGTCGATACGCAGTATTTT
>TRBJ2-7|TRBV19|TRBD2|NA|13
CASRRGGSYEQYF
TGTGCCAGTAGGCGGGGAGGGTCCTACGAGCAGTACTTC
>TRBJ1-5|TRBV19|TRBD1|NA|14
CASSGTGSGQPQHF
TGTGCCAGTAGTGGGACAGGGTCGGGACAGCCCCAGCATTTT
>TRBJ1-1|TRBV28|NA|NA|16
CASSLWGTREFAEAFF
TGTGCCAGCAGTTTATGGGGGACACGGGAGTTCGCTGAAGCTTTCTTT
>TRBJ2-5|TRBV4-2|NA|once|16
CASSQATVNIKETQYF
TGTGCCAGCAGCCAAGCGACAGTGAATATTAAAGAGACCCAGTACTTC
>TRBJ2-7|TRBV2|TRBD2|NA|15
CASSVGSGRIYEQYF
TGTGCCAGCAGTGTTGGTAGCGGGAGAATCTACGAGCAGTACTTC
>TRBJ1-5|TRBV4-2|NA|NA|15
CASSPEGAPGQPQHF
TGTGCCAGCAGCCCCGAAGGAGCTCCAGGGCAGCCCCAGCATTTT
>TRBJ2-5|TRBV18|NA|once|15
CASSPMRQDGGTQYF
TGTGCCAGCTCACCAATGCGACAGGACGGCGGGACCCAGTACTTC
>TRBJ1-5|TRBV28|TRBD1|once|13
CASTGRGTQPQHF
TGTGCCAGCACGGGCAGGGGGACTCAGCCCCAGCATTTT
>TRBJ2-7|TRBV5-1|NA|NA|15
CASSLWRDSSYEQYF
TGCGCCAGCAGCTTGTGGCGGGATTCATCCTACGAGCAGTACTTC
>TRBJ1-5|TRBV7-9|NA|NA|14
CASSSGQPNQPQHF
TGTGCCAGCAGCTCAGGACAGCCCAATCAGCCCCAGCATTTT